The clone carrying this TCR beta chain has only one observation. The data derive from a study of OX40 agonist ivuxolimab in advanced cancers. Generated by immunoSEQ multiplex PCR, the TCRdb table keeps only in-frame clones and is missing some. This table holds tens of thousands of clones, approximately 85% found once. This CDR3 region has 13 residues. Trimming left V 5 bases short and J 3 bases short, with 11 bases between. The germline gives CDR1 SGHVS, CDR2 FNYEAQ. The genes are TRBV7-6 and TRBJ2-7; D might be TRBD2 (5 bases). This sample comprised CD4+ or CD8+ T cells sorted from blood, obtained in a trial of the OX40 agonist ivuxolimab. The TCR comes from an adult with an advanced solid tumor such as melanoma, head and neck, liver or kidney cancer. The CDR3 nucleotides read TGTGCCAGCAGCAAGGACTCATTCTACGAGCAGTACTTC. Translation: CASSKDSFYEQYF.